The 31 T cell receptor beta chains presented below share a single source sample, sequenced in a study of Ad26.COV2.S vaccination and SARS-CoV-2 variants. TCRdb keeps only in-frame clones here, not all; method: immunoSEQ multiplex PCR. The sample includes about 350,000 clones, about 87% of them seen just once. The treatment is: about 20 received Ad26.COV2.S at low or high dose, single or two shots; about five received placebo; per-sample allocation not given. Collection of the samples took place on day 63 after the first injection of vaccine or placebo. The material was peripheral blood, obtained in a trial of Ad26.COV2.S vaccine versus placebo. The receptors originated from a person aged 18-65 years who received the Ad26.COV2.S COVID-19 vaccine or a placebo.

The CDR3 DNA sequence: TGCGCCAGCAGCCTCCAAGACAGGGGCTACGAGCAGTACTTC. It yields the protein CASSLQDRGYEQYF. The rearrangement links TRBV5-1 to TRBJ2-7, with TRBD1 matching over 8 bases. From germline, CDR1 is SGHRS and CDR2 YFSETQ. The ends lost 4 bases at V and 3 bases at J; junction bases unmatched: 6. The CDR3 is 14 residues long.

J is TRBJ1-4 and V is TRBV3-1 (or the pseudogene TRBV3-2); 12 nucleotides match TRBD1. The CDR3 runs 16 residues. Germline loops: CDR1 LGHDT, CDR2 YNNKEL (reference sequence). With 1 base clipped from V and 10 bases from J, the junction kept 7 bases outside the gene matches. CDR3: CASSQGTGTGGGKLFF. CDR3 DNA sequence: TGTGCCAGCAGCCAAGGTACCGGGACAGGGGGCGGAAAACTGTTTTTT.

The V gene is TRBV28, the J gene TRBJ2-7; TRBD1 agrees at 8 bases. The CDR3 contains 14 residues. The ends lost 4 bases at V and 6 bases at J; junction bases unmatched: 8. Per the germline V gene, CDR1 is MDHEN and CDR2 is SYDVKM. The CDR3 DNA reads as TGTGCCAGCAGTTCAGGACAGGGCCTTGGCGAGCAGTACTTC. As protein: CASSSGQGLGEQYF.

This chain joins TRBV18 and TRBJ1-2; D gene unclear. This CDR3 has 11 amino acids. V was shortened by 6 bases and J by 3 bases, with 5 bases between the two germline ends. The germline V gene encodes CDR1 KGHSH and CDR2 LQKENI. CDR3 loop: CASSNDYGYTF. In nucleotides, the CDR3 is TGTGCCAGCTCCAACGACTATGGCTACACCTTC. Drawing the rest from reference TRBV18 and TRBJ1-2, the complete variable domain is NAGVMQNPRHLVRRRGQEARLRCSPMKGHSHVYWYRQLPEEGLKFMVYLQKENIIDESGMPKERFSAEFPKEGPSILRIQQVVRGDSAAYFCASSNDYGYTFGSGTRLTVV.

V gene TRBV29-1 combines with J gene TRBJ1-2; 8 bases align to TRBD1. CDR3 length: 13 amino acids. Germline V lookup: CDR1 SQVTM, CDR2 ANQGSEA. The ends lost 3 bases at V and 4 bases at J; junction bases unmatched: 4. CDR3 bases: TGCAGCGTTGACCAGGGGGCCACCTATGGCTACACCTTC. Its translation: CSVDQGATYGYTF.

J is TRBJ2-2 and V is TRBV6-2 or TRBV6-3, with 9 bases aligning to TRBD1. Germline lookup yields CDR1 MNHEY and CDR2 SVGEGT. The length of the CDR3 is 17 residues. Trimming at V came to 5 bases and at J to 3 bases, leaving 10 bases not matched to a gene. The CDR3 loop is CASSKHRGRSDTGELFF. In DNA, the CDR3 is TGTGCCAGCAGTAAGCACAGGGGGCGCTCGGACACCGGGGAGCTGTTTTTT.

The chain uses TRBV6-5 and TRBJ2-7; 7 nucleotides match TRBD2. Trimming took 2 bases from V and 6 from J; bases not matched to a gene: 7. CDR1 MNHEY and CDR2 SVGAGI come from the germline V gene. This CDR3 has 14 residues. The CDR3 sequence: CASSYGWAGVEQYF. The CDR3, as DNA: TGTGCCAGCAGTTACGGGTGGGCGGGGGTCGAGCAGTACTTC.

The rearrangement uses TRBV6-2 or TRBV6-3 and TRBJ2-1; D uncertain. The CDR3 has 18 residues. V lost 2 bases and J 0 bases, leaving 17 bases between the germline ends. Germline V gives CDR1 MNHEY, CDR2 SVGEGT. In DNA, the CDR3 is TGTGCCAGCAGTTACCTCCCCGCTGGGGTCAGCTCCTACAATGAGCAGTTCTTC. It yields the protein CASSYLPAGVSSYNEQFF.

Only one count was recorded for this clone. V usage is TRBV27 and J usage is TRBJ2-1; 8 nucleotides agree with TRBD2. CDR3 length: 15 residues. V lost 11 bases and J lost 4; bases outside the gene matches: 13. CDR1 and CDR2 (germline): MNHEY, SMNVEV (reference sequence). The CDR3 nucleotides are TGTGCCTCGGTGGGACTAGATAATATTTACAATGAGCAGTTCTTC. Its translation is CASVGLDNIYNEQFF.

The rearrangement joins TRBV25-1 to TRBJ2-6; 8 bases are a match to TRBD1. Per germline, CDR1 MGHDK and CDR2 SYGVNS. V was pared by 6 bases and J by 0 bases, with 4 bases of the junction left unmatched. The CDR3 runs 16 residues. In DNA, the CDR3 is TGTGCCAGCAGGGGACAGGCCGCCTCTGGGGCCAACGTCCTGACTTTC. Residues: CASRGQAASGANVLTF.

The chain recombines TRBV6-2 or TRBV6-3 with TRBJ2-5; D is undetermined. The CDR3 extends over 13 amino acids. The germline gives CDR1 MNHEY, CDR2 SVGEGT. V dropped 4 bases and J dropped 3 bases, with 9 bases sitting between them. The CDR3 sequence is CASSLGSKETQYF. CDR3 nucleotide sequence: TGTGCCAGCAGTTTGGGATCTAAAGAGACCCAGTACTTC.

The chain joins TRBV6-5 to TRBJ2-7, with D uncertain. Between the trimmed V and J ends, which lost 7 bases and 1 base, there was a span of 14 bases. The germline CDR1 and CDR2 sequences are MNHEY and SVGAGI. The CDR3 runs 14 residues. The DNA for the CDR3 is TGTGCCAGCACTCAGGAGTATAGGTCCTACGAGCAGTACTTC. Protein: CASTQEYRSYEQYF.

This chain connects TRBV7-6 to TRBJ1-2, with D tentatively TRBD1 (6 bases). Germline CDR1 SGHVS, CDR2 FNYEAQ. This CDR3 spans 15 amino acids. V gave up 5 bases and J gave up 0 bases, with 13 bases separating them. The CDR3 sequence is CASSPRGDSNYGYTF. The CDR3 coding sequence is TGTGCCAGCAGCCCTAGGGGGGACTCTAACTATGGCTACACCTTC.

For the CDR3, the DNA is TGCGCCAGCAGCCAAGATCCCATCAGCGGGGGTAATGAGCAGTTCTTC. Protein product: CASSQDPISGGNEQFF. The chain is built from TRBV4-3 and TRBJ2-1, with 8 bases matching TRBD2. The CDR3 loop spans 16 amino acids. Trimming at V came to 0 bases and at J to 7 bases, leaving 8 bases not matched to a gene. Germline CDR1 LGHNA, CDR2 YSLEER.

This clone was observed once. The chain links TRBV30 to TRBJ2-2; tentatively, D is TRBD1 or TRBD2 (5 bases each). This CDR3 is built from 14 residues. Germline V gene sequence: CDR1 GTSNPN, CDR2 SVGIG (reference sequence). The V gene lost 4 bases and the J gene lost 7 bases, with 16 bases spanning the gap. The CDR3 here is CAWNLGEIFGELFF. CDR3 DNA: TGTGCCTGGAATTTGGGGGAAATATTCGGGGAGCTGTTTTTT.

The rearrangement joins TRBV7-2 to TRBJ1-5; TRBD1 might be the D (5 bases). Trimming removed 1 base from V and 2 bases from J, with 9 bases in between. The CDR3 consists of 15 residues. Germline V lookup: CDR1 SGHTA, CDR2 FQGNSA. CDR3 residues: CASSLGGVGNQPQHF. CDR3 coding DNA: TGTGCCAGCAGCTTAGGGGGGGTGGGCAATCAGCCCCAGCATTTT.

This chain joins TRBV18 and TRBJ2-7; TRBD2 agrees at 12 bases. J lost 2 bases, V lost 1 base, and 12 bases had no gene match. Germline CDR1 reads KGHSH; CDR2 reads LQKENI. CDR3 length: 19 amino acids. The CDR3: CASSPLPSNGLAGTYEQYF. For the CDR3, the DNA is TGTGCCAGCTCACCACTCCCATCCAACGGACTAGCGGGGACCTACGAGCAGTACTTC.

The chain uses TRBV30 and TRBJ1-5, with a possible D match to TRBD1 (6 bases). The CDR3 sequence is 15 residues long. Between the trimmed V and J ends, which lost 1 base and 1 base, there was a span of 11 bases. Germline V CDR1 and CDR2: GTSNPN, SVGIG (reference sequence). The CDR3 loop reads CAWSGGGTSNQPQHF. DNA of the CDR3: TGTGCCTGGAGTGGGGGCGGGACAAGCAATCAGCCCCAGCATTTT. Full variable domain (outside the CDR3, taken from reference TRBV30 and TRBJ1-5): SQTIHQWPATLVQPVGSPLSLECTVEGTSNPNLYWYRQAAGRGLQLLFYSVGIGQISSEVPQNLSASRPQDRQFILSSKKLLLSDSGFYLCAWSGGGTSNQPQHFGDGTRLSIL.

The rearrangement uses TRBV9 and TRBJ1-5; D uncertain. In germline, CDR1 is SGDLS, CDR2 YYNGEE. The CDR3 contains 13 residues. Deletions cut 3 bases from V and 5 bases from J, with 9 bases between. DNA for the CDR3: TGTGCCAGCAGCGCCGCGGAGGATCAGCCCCAGCATTTT. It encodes CASSAAEDQPQHF.

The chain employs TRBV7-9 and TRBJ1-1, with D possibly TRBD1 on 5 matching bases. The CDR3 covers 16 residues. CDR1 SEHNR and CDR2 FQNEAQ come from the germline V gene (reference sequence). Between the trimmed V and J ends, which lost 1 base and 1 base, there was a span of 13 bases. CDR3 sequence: CASSLVLGGENTEAFF. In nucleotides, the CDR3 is TGTGCCAGCAGCTTAGTTTTGGGAGGGGAGAACACTGAAGCTTTCTTT.

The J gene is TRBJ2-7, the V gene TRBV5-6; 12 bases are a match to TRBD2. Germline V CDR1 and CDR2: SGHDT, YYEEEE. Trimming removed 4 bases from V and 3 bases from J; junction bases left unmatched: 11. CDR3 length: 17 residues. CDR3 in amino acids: CASSNIWTSGDLYEQYF. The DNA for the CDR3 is TGTGCCAGCAGCAACATTTGGACTAGCGGGGACCTCTACGAGCAGTACTTC.

In DNA, the CDR3 is TGTGCCAGCGCTACCCAGGGGGGCTCCGGGGAGCTGTTTTTT. Its protein is CASATQGGSGELFF. The chain employs TRBV18 and TRBJ2-2, with D possibly matching TRBD1 (7 bases). The CDR3 is 14 amino acids. In germline, CDR1 is KGHSH, CDR2 LQKENI. The V end was cut by 8 bases, the J end by 6 bases, with 16 bases between.

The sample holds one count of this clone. CDR3 nucleotide sequence: TGTGCCAGCAGCCCAAACGGGGATGAGCAGTTCTTC. Its translation is CASSPNGDEQFF. The chain is built from TRBV21-1 and TRBJ2-1; the DNA was not compared with TRBD2, the D call given in the table. TRBV21-1 is a documented pseudogene. The length of the CDR3 is 12 residues.

The CDR3 reads CASSFQGSGAAFF. The CDR3 DNA follows: TGTGCCAGCAGCTTTCAGGGAAGCGGGGCAGCTTTCTTT. The chain has TRBV11-1 and TRBJ1-1; possibly TRBD1 for D (5 bases). Trimming removed 3 bases at V and 10 bases at J, with 15 bases between. This CDR3 spans 13 amino acids. CDR1 SGHAT and CDR2 FQDESV come from the germline V gene (reference sequence).

This chain's CDR3 is CASSLYGPGLLSGANYGYTF. CDR3 sequence (DNA): TGTGCCAGCAGTTTATACGGACCGGGACTCCTTTCGGGGGCTAACTATGGCTACACCTTC. V is TRBV27 and J is TRBJ1-2; tentatively, D is TRBD1 (5 bases). The V gene's germline CDR1 is MNHEY and CDR2 SMNVEV (reference sequence). V was clipped by 1 base and J by 0 bases, with 24 bases between them. The CDR3 length is 20 residues.

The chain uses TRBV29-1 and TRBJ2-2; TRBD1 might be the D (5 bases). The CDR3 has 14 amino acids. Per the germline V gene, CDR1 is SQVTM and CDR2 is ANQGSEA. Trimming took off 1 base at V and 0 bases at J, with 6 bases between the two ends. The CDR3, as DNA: TGCAGCGTTGAAGGGACAACGAACACCGGGGAGCTGTTTTTT. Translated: CSVEGTTNTGELFF.

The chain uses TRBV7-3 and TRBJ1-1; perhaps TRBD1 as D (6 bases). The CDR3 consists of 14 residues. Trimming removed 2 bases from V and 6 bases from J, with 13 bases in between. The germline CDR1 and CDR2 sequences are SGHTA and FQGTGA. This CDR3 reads CASSLQQRGSEAFF. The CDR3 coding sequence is TGTGCCAGCAGCTTACAACAAAGGGGGTCTGAAGCTTTCTTT.

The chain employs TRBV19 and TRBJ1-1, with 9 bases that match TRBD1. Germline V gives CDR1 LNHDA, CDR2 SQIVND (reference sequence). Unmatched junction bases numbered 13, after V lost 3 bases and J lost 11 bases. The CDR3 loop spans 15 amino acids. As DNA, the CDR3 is TGTGCCAGTAGTATCCGGGACAGGGCCTTCGAGCGGGCTTTCTTT. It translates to CASSIRDRAFERAFF.

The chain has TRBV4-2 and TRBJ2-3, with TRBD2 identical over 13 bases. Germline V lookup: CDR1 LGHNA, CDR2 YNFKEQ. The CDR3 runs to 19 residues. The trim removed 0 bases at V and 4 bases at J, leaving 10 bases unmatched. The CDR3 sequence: CASSQDRTSGGAGADTQYF. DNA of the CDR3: TGTGCCAGCAGCCAAGATCGAACTAGCGGGGGGGCCGGGGCAGATACGCAGTATTTT.

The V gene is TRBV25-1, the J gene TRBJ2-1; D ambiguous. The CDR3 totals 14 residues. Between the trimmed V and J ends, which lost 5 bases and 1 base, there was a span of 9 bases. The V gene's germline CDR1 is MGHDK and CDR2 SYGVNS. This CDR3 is CASSKRISYNEQFF. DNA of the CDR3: TGTGCCAGCAGTAAGAGAATTTCCTACAATGAGCAGTTCTTC.

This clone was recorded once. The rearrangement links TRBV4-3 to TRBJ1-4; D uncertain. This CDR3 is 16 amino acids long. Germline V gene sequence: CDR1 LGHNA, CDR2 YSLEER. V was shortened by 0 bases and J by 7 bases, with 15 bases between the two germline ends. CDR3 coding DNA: TGCGCCAGCAGCCAAGATTCCCCCGGAGCCAGTGAAAAACTGTTTTTT. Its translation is CASSQDSPGASEKLFF.